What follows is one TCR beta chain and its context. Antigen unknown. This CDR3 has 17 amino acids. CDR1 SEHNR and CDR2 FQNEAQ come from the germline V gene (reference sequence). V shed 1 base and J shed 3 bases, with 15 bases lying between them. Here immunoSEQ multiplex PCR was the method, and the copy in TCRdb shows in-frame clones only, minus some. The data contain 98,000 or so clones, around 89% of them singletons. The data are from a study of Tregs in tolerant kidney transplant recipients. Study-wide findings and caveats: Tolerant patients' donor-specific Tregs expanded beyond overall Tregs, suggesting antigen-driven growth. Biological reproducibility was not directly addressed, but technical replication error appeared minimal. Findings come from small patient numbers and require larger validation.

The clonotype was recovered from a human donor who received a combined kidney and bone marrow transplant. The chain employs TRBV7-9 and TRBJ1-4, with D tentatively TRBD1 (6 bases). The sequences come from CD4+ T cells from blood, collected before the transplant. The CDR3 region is CASSLGQGIPANEKLFF. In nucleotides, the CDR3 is TGTGCCAGCAGCTTAGGGCAGGGGATTCCGGCTAATGAAAAACTGTTTTTT.